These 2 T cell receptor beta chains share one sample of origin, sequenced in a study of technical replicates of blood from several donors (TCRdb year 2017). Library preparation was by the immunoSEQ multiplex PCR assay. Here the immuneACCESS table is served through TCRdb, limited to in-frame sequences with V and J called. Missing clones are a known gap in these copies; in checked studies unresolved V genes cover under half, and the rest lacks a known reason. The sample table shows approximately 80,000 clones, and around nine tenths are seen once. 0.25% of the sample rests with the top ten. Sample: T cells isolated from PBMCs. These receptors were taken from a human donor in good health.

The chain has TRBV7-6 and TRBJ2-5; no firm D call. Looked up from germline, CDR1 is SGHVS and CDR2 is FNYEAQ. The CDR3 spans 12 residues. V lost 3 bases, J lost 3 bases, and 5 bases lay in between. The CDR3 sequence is CASSFYEETQYF. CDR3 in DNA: TGTGCCAGCAGCTTTTATGAAGAGACCCAGTACTTC.

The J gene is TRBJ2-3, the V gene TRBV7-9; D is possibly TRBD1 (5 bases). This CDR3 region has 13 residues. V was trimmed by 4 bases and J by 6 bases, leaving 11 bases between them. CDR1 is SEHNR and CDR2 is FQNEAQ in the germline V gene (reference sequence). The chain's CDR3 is CASSSDTGDTQYF. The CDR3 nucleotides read TGTGCCAGCAGCTCGGACACCGGTGATACGCAGTATTTT.